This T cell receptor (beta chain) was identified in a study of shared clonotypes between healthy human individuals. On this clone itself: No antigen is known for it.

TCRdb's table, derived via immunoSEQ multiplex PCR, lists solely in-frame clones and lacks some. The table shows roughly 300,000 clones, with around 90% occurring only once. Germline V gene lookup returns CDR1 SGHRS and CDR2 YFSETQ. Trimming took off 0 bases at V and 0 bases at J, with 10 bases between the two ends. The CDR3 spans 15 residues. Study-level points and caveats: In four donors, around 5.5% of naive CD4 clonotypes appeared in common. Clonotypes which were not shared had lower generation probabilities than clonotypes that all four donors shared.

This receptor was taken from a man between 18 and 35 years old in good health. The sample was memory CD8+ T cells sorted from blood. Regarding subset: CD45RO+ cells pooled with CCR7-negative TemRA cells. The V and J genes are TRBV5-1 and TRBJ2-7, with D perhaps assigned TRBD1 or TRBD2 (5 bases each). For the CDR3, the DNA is TGCGCCAGCAGCTTGGACCGGGGCAGCTCCTACGAGCAGTACTTC. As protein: CASSLDRGSSYEQYF.